These 2 T cell receptor beta chains originate from one sample sequenced in a study of blood T cell repertoires in COVID-19. Measured with immunoSEQ multiplex PCR; TCRdb has only the in-frame clones, and not every one. This table holds some 42,000 clones, around 91% found once. Sequencing was carried out using peripheral blood. These TCRs come from a man between 45 and 60 years old with active COVID-19.

The chain has TRBV10-3 and TRBJ1-2; D is perhaps TRBD1 (6 bases). Germline CDR1 and CDR2: ENHRY and SYGVKD. This CDR3 contains 18 residues. The ends were cut back, 0 bases at V and 0 bases at J, with 17 bases in the middle. CDR3 nucleotides: TGTGCCATCAGTGAGTCTTTGACAGGACTTATGACTAACTATGGCTACACCTTC. Translated: CAISESLTGLMTNYGYTF.

The chain combines TRBV5-1 with TRBJ2-7; TRBD1 matches 9 bases. There are 14 residues in the CDR3. Germline V gene data show CDR1 as SGHRS and CDR2 as YFSETQ. The J segment lost 4 bases and the V segment lost 5 bases, leaving 7 bases of the junction unmatched. The CDR3 protein is CASSTGTGSYEQYF. The CDR3 nucleotides are TGCGCCAGCAGTACCGGGACAGGGTCATACGAGCAGTACTTC.